This TCR beta chain stems from a study of blood T cell repertoires in COVID-19. At the level of the study: T cells, B-cell-depleted T cells, or PBMCs provided the cDNA or gDNA that served as material.

As for this clone: The junction and the germline gene differ at one end; a read error may be behind it.

The CDR3 loop spans 16 amino acids. Germline V gene lookup returns CDR1 SSHAT and CDR2 FNYEAQ (reference sequence). The table came from immunoSEQ multiplex PCR; TCRdb's copy has only in-frame clones and leaves some out. Among fewer than 350,000 clones listed, 89% were seen once. The sequencing sample was made of PBMCs or T cells enriched from blood (not recorded which). This clonotype was sampled from a woman between 35 and 50 years old who had recovered from COVID-19. The genes are TRBV7-7 and TRBJ2-1, with D possibly being TRBD2 (5 bases). The DNA of the CDR3 is TGTGCTAGCAGCTCCCTAGCAGGAGTCCCCTACAATGAGCAGTTCTTC. Protein: CASSSLAGVPYNEQFF.